The present T cell receptor (beta chain) was sequenced within a study of blood T cell repertoires in COVID-19. Turning to the study itself: Nucleic acid was either cDNA or gDNA, and it came from T cells, B-cell-depleted T cells, or PBMCs.

V was shortened by 1 base and J by 4 bases, with 14 bases between the two germline ends. CDR1 is SGHRS and CDR2 is YFSETQ in the germline V gene. The CDR3 runs 15 residues. TCRdb's table, derived via immunoSEQ multiplex PCR, lists solely in-frame clones and lacks some. Among around 42,000 clones listed, more than 75% were seen once. The sequence came from a man between 65 and 79 years old with active or convalescent COVID-19. Sequencing was performed on peripheral blood. The genes are TRBV5-1 and TRBJ1-1, with D possibly TRBD1 on 6 matching bases. The CDR3 DNA reads as TGCGCCAGCAGCTTGATTGGGGAGGGGGGCACTGAAGCTTTCTTT. Its translation is CASSLIGEGGTEAFF.